What follows are 16 T cell receptor beta chains derived from one specimen sequenced in a study of blood T cell repertoires in COVID-19. Clones were sequenced by immunoSEQ multiplex PCR, and TCRdb holds only the in-frame ones, with some missing. The table records 20,000 to 30,000 clones, roughly nine tenths of them present only once. Source material: peripheral blood. The receptors derive from a man aged 45 to 65 with active COVID-19.

The chain joins TRBV7-2 to TRBJ2-1; TRBD2 matches at 7 bases. V shed 5 bases and J 5 bases; nucleotides not matched to a gene: 6. CDR1 SGHTA and CDR2 FQGNSA come from the germline V gene. CDR3 length: 14 amino acids. The CDR3 DNA sequence: TGTGCCAGCAGCCGTATTGGGGGGGACAATGAGCAGTTCTTC. It codes for CASSRIGGDNEQFF.

The chain links TRBV27 to TRBJ1-1, with 10 bases fitting TRBD1. The CDR3 length is 14 residues. In germline, CDR1 is MNHEY, CDR2 SMNVEV (reference sequence). V lost 10 bases, J lost 3 bases, and 8 bases stayed unmatched. CDR3 bases: TGTGCCATTCCGGACAGGGGGTTACACACTGAAGCTTTCTTT. This codes for CAIPDRGLHTEAFF.

This chain links TRBV2 with TRBJ2-1, with 15 nucleotides matching TRBD2. Per the germline V gene, CDR1 is SNHLY and CDR2 is FYNNEI. Trimming cost V 6 bases and J 8 bases; bases outside gene matches: 5. The CDR3 runs to 15 residues. The CDR3 region is CASSQGLAGGHEQFF. CDR3 nucleotide sequence: TGTGCCAGCAGCCAGGGACTAGCGGGAGGCCATGAGCAGTTCTTC.

The J gene is TRBJ2-3, the V gene TRBV2; 7 bases are shared with TRBD1. The germline V gene encodes CDR1 SNHLY and CDR2 FYNNEI. The V gene end was trimmed by 7 bases and the J gene end by 4 bases; junction bases not matched to a gene: 11. This CDR3 contains 15 residues. This chain's CDR3 is CASTDRGGSADTQYF. CDR3 nucleotide sequence: TGTGCCAGCACCGATCGAGGGGGCTCTGCAGATACGCAGTATTTT.

The table lists this clone with a count of one. The chain combines TRBV6-6 with TRBJ2-2, with D possibly being TRBD1 (5 bases). V was clipped by 7 bases and J by 0 bases, with 6 bases between them. CDR1 MNHNY and CDR2 SVGAGI come from the germline V gene (reference sequence). The CDR3 loop spans 13 amino acids. CDR3 in DNA: TGTGCCAGCAAGGGGTCGAACACCGGGGAGCTGTTTTTT. Its protein product is CASKGSNTGELFF.

This rearrangement joins TRBV3-1 (or the pseudogene TRBV3-2) to TRBJ2-7; D might be TRBD2 (5 bases). The CDR3 is made up of 14 amino acids. Deletions cut 1 base from V and 4 bases from J, with 11 bases between. Germline values: CDR1 LGHDT, CDR2 YNNKEL (reference sequence). This CDR3 is CASSQVRGLYEQYF. The CDR3, as DNA: TGTGCCAGCAGCCAAGTCCGAGGACTTTACGAGCAGTACTTC.

The chain uses TRBV9 and TRBJ2-7, with a tentative D call TRBD1 (5 bases). Trimming stripped 4 bases from V and 6 bases from J, with 20 bases between. This CDR3 has 15 residues. Germline values: CDR1 SGDLS, CDR2 YYNGEE. The CDR3 loop is CASSTSGFGGSEQYF. The CDR3 DNA reads as TGTGCCAGCAGCACCTCAGGGTTCGGTGGTAGCGAGCAGTACTTC.

This clone was detected once. The chain links TRBV11-3 to TRBJ2-1; 11 positions match TRBD2. The CDR3 covers 15 residues. CDR1 SGHNT and CDR2 YENEEA come from the germline V gene. J gave up 4 bases and V 5 bases, and 4 bases lay outside the gene matches. The CDR3 loop reads CASSPGLAAYNEQFF. The CDR3 region has the DNA TGTGCCAGCAGCCCGGGACTAGCGGCGTACAATGAGCAGTTCTTC.

The rearrangement uses TRBV6-4 and TRBJ2-6; D gene uncertain. Germline values: CDR1 MRHNA, CDR2 SNTAGT. The CDR3 extends over 15 amino acids. Trimming cost V 3 bases and J 2 bases, with 8 bases left between them. In nucleotides, the CDR3 is TGTGCCAGCAGTGATTCGAGCGCTGGGGCCAACGTCCTGACTTTC. It specifies CASSDSSAGANVLTF.

The chain has TRBV2 and TRBJ1-6, with D possibly being TRBD1 (6 bases). Trimming removed 5 bases from V and 5 bases from J, with 10 bases in between. Germline values: CDR1 SNHLY, CDR2 FYNNEI. This CDR3 contains 14 residues. The CDR3 DNA follows: TGTGCCAGCAGTATGGACAGTGATAATTCACCCCTCCACTTT. Amino acid sequence: CASSMDSDNSPLHF.

As for this clone: The junction and the germline gene differ at one end; a read error may be behind it. The rearrangement links TRBV7-9 to TRBJ2-7, with 9 bases aligning to TRBD1. Germline V gene lookup returns CDR1 SEHNR and CDR2 FQNEAQ (reference sequence). The CDR3 loop spans 12 amino acids. CDR3 loop: CASSQPNRGLNF. The CDR3 DNA follows: TGTGCCAGCAGCCAACCCAACAGGGGGCTTAACTTC.

The V gene is TRBV6-6, the J gene TRBJ2-7, with 7 bases matching TRBD1. Per the germline V gene, CDR1 is MNHNY and CDR2 is SVGAGI (reference sequence). Trimming took 5 bases from V and 6 from J; bases not matched to a gene: 16. The CDR3 runs 16 residues. Here the CDR3 reads CASSAPQGIGTSEQYF. The CDR3 DNA reads TGTGCCAGCAGTGCGCCACAGGGGATCGGGACCTCCGAGCAGTACTTC.

This chain connects TRBV2 to TRBJ2-2, with D unclear. The CDR3 extends over 16 amino acids. Looked up from germline, CDR1 is SNHLY and CDR2 is FYNNEI. The ends were cut back, 4 bases at V and 1 base at J, with 13 bases in the middle. The CDR3 nucleotides are TGTGCCAGCAGTGCCAGGCCGACCGGGAACACCGGGGAGCTGTTTTTT. Translated: CASSARPTGNTGELFF.

The chain links TRBV5-1 to TRBJ1-1; D is ambiguous. Trimming left V 2 bases short and J 1 base short, with 6 bases between. The CDR3 runs to 13 residues. The germline CDR1 and CDR2 sequences are SGHRS and YFSETQ. CDR3 sequence reads: CASSLQWNTEAFF. The CDR3 DNA is TGCGCCAGCAGCTTACAGTGGAACACTGAAGCTTTCTTT.

This chain uses TRBV7-8 with TRBJ2-4, with 7 nucleotides matching TRBD1. The CDR3 loop spans 15 amino acids. Germline CDR1 and CDR2: SGHVS and FQNEAQ. V dropped 4 bases and J dropped 3; count of bases not matched to a gene: 6. The DNA for the CDR3 is TGTGCCAGCAGCTCGCAGGGGGTAGGCAAAAACATTCAGTACTTC. It yields the protein CASSSQGVGKNIQYF.

The chain has TRBV30 and TRBJ2-7, with 7 nucleotides matching TRBD2. CDR3 length: 14 amino acids. J gave up 5 bases and V 4 bases, and 11 bases lay outside the gene matches. Germline values: CDR1 GTSNPN, CDR2 SVGIG (reference sequence). The CDR3 region has the DNA TGTGCCTGGACGGGGACTACCACCCTTCACGAGCAGTACTTC. It codes for CAWTGTTTLHEQYF.